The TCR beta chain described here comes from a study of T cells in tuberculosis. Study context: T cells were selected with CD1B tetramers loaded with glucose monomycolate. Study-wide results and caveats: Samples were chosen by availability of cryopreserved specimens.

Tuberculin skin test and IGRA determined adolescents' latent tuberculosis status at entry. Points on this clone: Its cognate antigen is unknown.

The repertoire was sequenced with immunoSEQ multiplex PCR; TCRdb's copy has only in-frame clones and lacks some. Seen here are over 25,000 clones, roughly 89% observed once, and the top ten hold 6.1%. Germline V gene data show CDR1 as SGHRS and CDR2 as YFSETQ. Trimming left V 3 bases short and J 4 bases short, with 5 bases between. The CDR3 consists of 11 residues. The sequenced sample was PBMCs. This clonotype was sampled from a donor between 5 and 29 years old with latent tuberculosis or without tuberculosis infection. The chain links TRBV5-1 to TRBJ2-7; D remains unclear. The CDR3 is CASSSPYEQYF. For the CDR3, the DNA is TGCGCCAGCAGCTCCCCTTACGAGCAGTACTTC.